A selection of T cell receptor beta chains follows, all from one sample in a study of T cell repertoires in cytomegalovirus infection. TCRdb used MiXCR to reprocess the reads, holding one entry per CDR3 protein. The sample yields approximately 500,000 distinct CDR3 sequences, around 10% seen once. The sequenced sample was PBMCs. These receptors originate from a human donor in good health (CMV status not recorded). Some clones in this sample may be carry-over from other donors' samples. Each CDR3 is given without its conserved first and last residue. Part of the rows lack a size; the others show once, few, many or a class for expanded clones.

J	V	size	CDR3
TRBJ2-7	TRBV24-1	-	ATSDSYGTQTKLY
TRBJ2-1	TRBV9	-	ASSAGTSGSPYNEQF
TRBJ2-1	TRBV3-1	many	ASSQVLDSLAGVDNEQF
TRBJ1-2	TRBV19	many	ASTVTGQGGDGYT
TRBJ2-3	TRBV6-5	few	ASSLMPTGITDTQY
TRBJ1-1	TRBV20-1	many	SAGDRIKAF
TRBJ2-4	TRBV12-3/TRBV12-4	many	ASSFRTSGPLDIQY
TRBJ2-7	TRBV11-2	many	ASSARTGEIEQY
TRBJ2-5	TRBV7-3	few	ASSAGGAGETQY
TRBJ2-7	TRBV4-2	many	ASSPPTGTVHEQY
TRBJ2-3	TRBV7-9	many	ASSLAGGLDTQY
TRBJ1-1	TRBV29-1	-	SVGGHRDEAF
TRBJ2-1	TRBV20-1	many	SASKRSQAGYQRGYNEQF
TRBJ2-5	TRBV28	many	ASTASSGVQETQY
TRBJ1-2	TRBV10-3	many	AISYTQEKAVNYGYT
TRBJ1-4	TRBV7-9	-	ASSHPRDRKLDEKLF
TRBJ2-2	TRBV20-1	many	SAKPPSGMSTGELF
TRBJ1-2	TRBV12-3/TRBV12-4	-	ASSFIDRGPSYGYT
TRBJ1-1	TRBV13	few	ASSPGGWAMNTEAF
TRBJ2-2	TRBV7-8	many	ASSLLAGAITGELF
TRBJ1-5	TRBV7-9	many	ASSLGHDNQPQH
TRBJ2-3	TRBV24-1	few	ATTPGGTNTDTQY
TRBJ1-1	TRBV20-1	-	SAREVFVNTEAF
TRBJ2-1	TRBV29-1	-	SVEGRGEYNEQF
TRBJ2-7	TRBV7-9	many	ASRGAGYEQY
TRBJ2-7	TRBV12-3/TRBV12-4	many	ASSSPMDRGYEQY
TRBJ2-1	TRBV12-3/TRBV12-4	many	ASSPSTVYNEQF
TRBJ1-1	TRBV10-2	many	ASSESQGMNTEAF
TRBJ2-7	TRBV6-5	many	ASSYALTGDSSYEQY
TRBJ1-2	TRBV27	many	ASSLSAQNYGYT
TRBJ2-1	TRBV3-1	once	ASSQDGLAGGSDEQF
TRBJ1-4	TRBV10-3	many	AISGGPGYTTTNEKLF
TRBJ1-4	TRBV30	few	AWSATSNEKLF
TRBJ1-3	TRBV19	few	ASVRTGTPSSGNTIY
TRBJ1-2	TRBV2	-	ASRWDRGSGYT
TRBJ2-7	TRBV4-2	many	ASSPEAGEFFSGEQY
TRBJ1-1	TRBV3-1	many	ASSLTGSNTEAF
TRBJ1-6	TRBV7-3	many	ASSSSGTGNSPLH
TRBJ1-1	TRBV6-6	many	ASSPSLGEGEAF
TRBJ1-5	TRBV7-9	few	ATGDSPGNQPQH
TRBJ2-7	TRBV9	few	ASSAGGTSSYEQY
TRBJ2-1	TRBV20-1	many	SARVISGRALNEQF
TRBJ2-1	TRBV7-7	many	ASSLQRQPYNEQF
TRBJ1-2	TRBV20-1	few	SARGQGARVYNYGYT
TRBJ1-1	TRBV12-3/TRBV12-4	-	ASSLRQGFEAF
TRBJ2-5	TRBV7-9	-	ASSLLAGERQTQY
TRBJ1-1	TRBV5-6	many	ASSTDSPRGTEAF
TRBJ1-5	TRBV10-3	many	AISEEAGGQPQH
TRBJ1-2	TRBV18	-	ASSPPEDFYGYT
TRBJ2-1	TRBV19	-	ASSTDLRNEQF
TRBJ2-5	TRBV20-1	few	SARDVTSSGETQY
TRBJ2-4	TRBV2	-	ASRRQEVKNIQY
TRBJ2-7	TRBV9	-	ASSPRLKSEQY
TRBJ2-3	TRBV4-2	many	ASSPGGGSTQY
TRBJ1-1	TRBV6-1	-	ASSLGDRVGTEAF
TRBJ1-2	TRBV20-1	-	SARRDFGYT